These 24 T cell receptor beta chains came from one sample sequenced in a study of a mutant IDH1 vaccine in newly diagnosed glioma. Their antigens remain unidentified. TCRdb's copy holds only in-frame clones and misses some; the assay was immunoSEQ multiplex PCR. The sample has tens of thousands of clones, 83% seen once; the top ten hold about 4%. Time point noted: week 47, end of study. The study gave 300 ug of mutant IDH1 20-mer peptide per vaccine dose, with topical imiquimod. Sequenced material: PBMCs, taken from a glioma patient whose treatment included an IDH1 peptide vaccine. Receptors originate from a man aged 25 to 45 with glioma.

This rearrangement joins TRBV9 to TRBJ2-2; D unclear. The V gene lost 0 bases and the J gene lost 9 bases, with 15 bases spanning the gap. The CDR3 is 15 residues long. Germline V lookup: CDR1 SGDLS, CDR2 YYNGEE. In DNA form, the CDR3 reads TGTGCCAGCAGCGTAGCAGCGCCAGGTGGCCGGGAGCTGTTTTTT. Translating gives CASSVAAPGGRELFF.

This clone was observed a handful of times. The chain combines TRBV6-1 with TRBJ1-5; a weak D match, TRBD1 (6 bases). The CDR3 totals 15 residues. The V gene lost 3 bases and the J gene lost 3 bases, with 12 bases spanning the gap. Per the germline V gene, CDR1 is MNHNS and CDR2 is SASEGT. The CDR3 bases are TGTGCCAGCAGTGATTCGGGGGCGAACAATCAGCCCCAGCATTTT. As protein: CASSDSGANNQPQHF.

This clone was picked up a small number of times. V gene TRBV2 combines with J gene TRBJ1-5, with 8 bases lining up with TRBD1. The J segment lost 1 base and the V segment lost 6 bases, leaving 5 bases of the junction unmatched. This CDR3 region has 15 residues. In germline, CDR1 is SNHLY, CDR2 FYNNEI. This CDR3 is CASSGTGGSNQPQHF. As DNA, the CDR3 is TGTGCCAGCAGCGGTACAGGGGGGAGCAATCAGCCCCAGCATTTT.

The gene calls are TRBV6-5 and TRBJ2-1; D is ambiguous. V shed 6 bases and J shed 5 bases, with 17 bases lying between them. This CDR3 region has 15 residues. Germline CDR1 reads MNHEY; CDR2 reads SVGAGI. For the CDR3, the DNA is TGTGCCAGCAGGTTAAGGGCCCCTCCACACAATGAGCAGTTCTTC. This gives the protein CASRLRAPPHNEQFF.

The chain joins TRBV15 to TRBJ2-2; D unresolved. Trimming took 1 base from V and 6 from J, leaving 9 bases between them. Germline lookup yields CDR1 LNHNV and CDR2 YYDKDF (reference sequence). The CDR3 has 14 amino acids. CDR3 protein: CATSRAPAPGELFF. The CDR3 nucleotides are TGTGCCACCAGCAGAGCCCCCGCTCCCGGGGAGCTGTTTTTT.

The rearrangement links TRBV5-4 to TRBJ2-1; the D gene could be TRBD1 or TRBD2 (6 bases each). Germline V gives CDR1 SGHNT, CDR2 YYREEE (reference sequence). V was pared by 4 bases and J by 8 bases, with 25 bases between. The CDR3 contains 17 residues. The CDR3 here is CASSRGGRPQGGYEQFF. Here the CDR3 DNA reads TGTGCCAGCAGCCGCGGTGGTAGGCCACAGGGAGGATATGAGCAGTTCTTC.

The chain employs TRBV5-1 and TRBJ1-1; 7 nucleotides match TRBD1. The V and J ends lost 5 bases and 1 base, in that order; junction bases with no gene match: 5. Germline V gene sequence: CDR1 SGHRS, CDR2 YFSETQ. This CDR3 spans 14 amino acids. CDR3 amino acids: CASRRGTANTEAFF. For the CDR3, the DNA is TGCGCCAGCAGGCGGGGGACAGCGAACACTGAAGCTTTCTTT.

The chain joins TRBV6-6 to TRBJ2-3, with TRBD1 as a possible D gene (5 bases). Trimming removed 4 bases at V and 2 bases at J, with 13 bases between. The length of the CDR3 is 15 residues. Per germline, CDR1 MNHNY and CDR2 SVGAGI (reference sequence). The CDR3 DNA follows: TGTGCCAGCAGTTTTAGGTGGGGCACCACAGATACGCAGTATTTT. The encoded protein is CASSFRWGTTDTQYF.

For the CDR3, the DNA is TGTGCCAGCAGCTCGATTCGTAGCACAGATACGCAGTATTTT. As protein: CASSSIRSTDTQYF. The chain is built from TRBV5-6 and TRBJ2-3; D is undetermined. The CDR3 is 14 amino acids. Per germline, CDR1 SGHDT and CDR2 YYEEEE. V lost 3 bases to trimming and J lost 0 bases, with 8 bases between them. The whole variable domain, filled in from reference TRBV5-6 and TRBJ2-3, reads DAGVTQSPTHLIKTRGQQVTLRCSPKSGHDTVSWYQQALGQGPQFIFQYYEEEERQRGNFPDRFSGHQFPNYSSELNVNALLLGDSALYLCASSSIRSTDTQYFGPGTRLTVL.

The chain joins TRBV19 to TRBJ1-1; the D gene is possibly TRBD1 (5 bases). This CDR3 has 14 residues. The V gene's germline CDR1 is LNHDA and CDR2 SQIVND (reference sequence). V lost 3 bases, J lost 5 bases, and 13 bases lay in between. This chain's CDR3 is CASSITQVRTEAFF. Here the CDR3 DNA reads TGTGCCAGTAGTATTACACAGGTAAGGACTGAAGCTTTCTTT.

The chain joins TRBV23-1 to TRBJ1-5; D unclear. TRBV23-1 is placed among ORFs of uncertain function. Between the trimmed V and J ends, which lost 11 bases and 5 bases, there was a span of 10 bases. The CDR3 extends over 11 amino acids. The DNA for the CDR3 is TGCGCCCAAAAACCAGATCAGCCCCAGCATTTT. Residues: CAQKPDQPQHF.

V is TRBV5-6 and J is TRBJ1-3; a weak D match, TRBD1 (5 bases). The length of the CDR3 is 14 residues. The V end lost 2 bases, the J end lost 5 bases, and 11 bases lay between the germline ends. Per the germline V gene, CDR1 is SGHDT and CDR2 is YYEEEE. The CDR3 DNA reads as TGTGCCAGCAGCTTCCCAGGGAGGAGAAACACCATATATTTT. Protein product: CASSFPGRRNTIYF.

The chain carries TRBV9 and TRBJ2-7; D is possibly TRBD1 or TRBD2 (5 bases each). CDR1 is SGDLS, CDR2 YYNGEE, per germline. The CDR3 covers 14 residues. V was pared by 0 bases and J by 6 bases, with 13 bases between. The CDR3 protein is CASSVGKGRVEQYF. The CDR3 DNA sequence: TGTGCCAGCAGCGTAGGGAAGGGACGTGTCGAGCAGTACTTC. The variable domain in full, completed from reference TRBV9 and TRBJ2-7, reads DSGVTQTPKHLITATGQRVTLRCSPRSGDLSVYWYQQSLDQGLQFLIQYYNGEERAKGNILERFSAQQFPDLHSELNLSSLELGDSALYFCASSVGKGRVEQYFGPGTRLTVT.

In DNA, the CDR3 is TGTGCCAGCAGGCCGGGCTTCAGGGGGCGGAGTATGAACACTGAAGCTTTCTTT. Residues: CASRPGFRGRSMNTEAFF. The J gene is TRBJ1-1, the V gene TRBV5-4; 8 bases line up with TRBD1. This CDR3 region has 18 residues. Per germline, CDR1 SGHNT and CDR2 YYREEE (reference sequence). The V and J ends lost 5 bases and 0 bases, in that order; junction bases with no gene match: 15.

This clone is a singleton in its sample. This sequence joins TRBV6-5 and TRBJ1-2; 7 bases map to TRBD1. The V gene end was trimmed by 4 bases and the J gene end by 5 bases; junction bases not matched to a gene: 10. CDR1 and CDR2 from the germline V gene are MNHEY and SVGAGI. This CDR3 region has 15 residues. The CDR3 sequence: CASSFSGTAVYGYTF. In DNA, the CDR3 is TGTGCCAGCAGTTTCTCCGGGACAGCGGTTTATGGCTACACCTTC.

The CDR3 is CASSLGLAGAEETQYF. The DNA for the CDR3 is TGTGCCAGCAGCTTAGGACTAGCGGGGGCCGAAGAGACCCAGTACTTC. The genes are TRBV7-9 and TRBJ2-5; 12 bases line up with TRBD2. There are 16 residues in the CDR3. J was trimmed by 3 bases and V by 1 base; bases with no gene match: 3. Germline V lookup: CDR1 SEHNR, CDR2 FQNEAQ (reference sequence).

The chain couples TRBV10-2 to TRBJ2-7, with TRBD1 matching over 8 bases. The CDR3 covers 14 residues. V dropped 4 bases and J dropped 6; count of bases not matched to a gene: 8. Per germline, CDR1 WSHSY and CDR2 SAAADI. CDR3 sequence: CASSVRTGRCEQYF. CDR3 bases: TGCGCCAGCAGTGTCCGGACAGGGAGATGCGAGCAGTACTTC.

The V and J genes are TRBV19 and TRBJ2-2; no firm D call. CDR1 LNHDA and CDR2 SQIVND come from the germline V gene (reference sequence). V shed 3 bases and J shed 6 bases, with 8 bases lying between them. The CDR3 spans 13 residues. CDR3 nucleotide sequence: TGTGCCAGTAGTATCCAGATTTCCGGGGAGCTGTTTTTT. Translating it yields CASSIQISGELFF.

This clone was seen a few times. This chain links TRBV6-1 with TRBJ1-1; 8 bases are a match to TRBD1. This CDR3 spans 13 amino acids. CDR1 and CDR2 from the germline V gene are MNHNS and SASEGT. The V and J ends lost 7 bases and 4 bases, in that order; junction bases with no gene match: 5. The CDR3 spells CASNRGSSTEAFF. CDR3 DNA: TGTGCCAGCAACAGGGGGTCGAGCACTGAAGCTTTCTTT.

The rearrangement links TRBV5-6 to TRBJ2-5, with TRBD1 identical over 7 bases. Germline V CDR1 and CDR2: SGHDT, YYEEEE. V lost 6 bases, J lost 11 bases, and 19 bases stayed unmatched. The CDR3 runs to 15 residues. The CDR3 loop reads CASTRTGLSRGEQYF. DNA for the CDR3: TGTGCCAGCACGCGGACAGGCCTTTCTCGGGGAGAGCAGTACTTC.

The chain recombines TRBV9 with TRBJ2-4; D not certain. The CDR3 contains 13 residues. V was clipped by 4 bases and J by 3 bases, with 8 bases between them. Looked up from germline, CDR1 is SGDLS and CDR2 is YYNGEE. CDR3 sequence: CASSPSVKNIQYF. In DNA form, the CDR3 reads TGTGCCAGCAGCCCTTCTGTCAAAAACATTCAGTACTTC. The full variable domain, with the rest looked up from reference TRBV9 and TRBJ2-4, is DSGVTQTPKHLITATGQRVTLRCSPRSGDLSVYWYQQSLDQGLQFLIQYYNGEERAKGNILERFSAQQFPDLHSELNLSSLELGDSALYFCASSPSVKNIQYFGAGTRLSVL.

This chain connects TRBV29-1 to TRBJ2-1, with TRBD2 matching 8 bases. Unmatched junction bases numbered 3, after V lost 1 base and J lost 1 base. Per germline, CDR1 SQVTM and CDR2 ANQGSEA. The CDR3 length is 15 residues. DNA for the CDR3: TGCAGCGTTGAAGGACTAGCGTCGTCCTACAATGAGCAGTTCTTC. Translating it yields CSVEGLASSYNEQFF.

The chain is built from TRBV6-1 and TRBJ1-4; D remains unclear. Trimming shortened V by 3 bases and J by 4 bases, and 12 bases separated the two germline ends. The V gene's germline CDR1 is MNHNS and CDR2 SASEGT. CDR3 length: 15 residues. This CDR3 reads CASSERVYGNEKLFF. The CDR3 DNA reads as TGTGCCAGCAGTGAGAGGGTTTACGGTAATGAAAAACTGTTTTTT.

The gene calls are TRBV6-6 and TRBJ2-2; TRBD1 aligns across 9 bases. The V gene end was trimmed by 5 bases and the J gene end by 4 bases; junction bases not matched to a gene: 8. The germline gives CDR1 MNHNY, CDR2 SVGAGI (reference sequence). There are 16 residues in the CDR3. Here the CDR3 reads CASSQNRGHGTGELFF. The CDR3 nucleotides are TGTGCCAGCAGTCAAAACAGGGGGCACGGCACCGGGGAGCTGTTTTTT.